Detailed here is one T cell receptor beta chain. The method was immunoSEQ multiplex PCR; TCRdb's version includes in-frame clones alone and lacks a portion of them. Of 150,000 to 200,000 clones in the sample, approximately 88% were seen once. This entry is derived from a study of cytomegalovirus exposure and HLA in healthy donors. The V end was cut by 4 bases, the J end by 5 bases, with 15 bases between. Germline values: CDR1 SGDLS, CDR2 YYNGEE. This CDR3 region has 15 residues. Sequenced: PBMCs. The TCR originated in a man between 25 and 39 years old in good health and CMV-seropositive. The genes are TRBV9 and TRBJ2-2; possible D gene TRBD2, 5 bases. CDR3 nucleotides: TGTGCCAGCAGCCTCGGCCCAAGAGGGACCGGGGAGCTGTTTTTT. Protein sequence: CASSLGPRGTGELFF.